This TCR beta chain was identified in a study of PD-L1 blockade in urothelial cancer. As for the study in general: Prior regimens of chemotherapy numbered 0 to 3 per patient. Findings and caveats of the study: When pretreatment blood TCR clonality was below the median, it predicted better survival.

The J segment lost 6 bases and the V segment lost 6 bases, leaving 14 bases of the junction unmatched. This CDR3 contains 17 residues. Germline V lookup: CDR1 SGHRS, CDR2 YFSETQ. As for this clone: What it binds is unknown.

As to time point: pretreatment peripheral blood. Pretreatment and on-treatment samples were taken, numbering 1 to 8 per patient. Spiking each PCR with synthetic TCR analog templates was performed. Sequencing was performed with immunoSEQ multiplex PCR; in TCRdb, only in-frame clones are kept and a portion is missing. The sample lists 80,000 to 90,000 clones; roughly 84% were seen once. The genes are TRBV5-1 and TRBJ2-1, with TRBD2 matching over 11 bases. This receptor was identified in a man aged 55 to 70 with urothelial cancer. Sequencing used PBMCs, obtained around atezolizumab (anti-PD-L1) treatment. CDR3 nucleotides: TGCGCCAGCAATTCTCTAGCGGGGGGTAGGTGGGTCAATGAGCAGTTCTTC. The encoded protein is CASNSLAGGRWVNEQFF.